The 21 T cell receptor beta chains presented below share a single source sample, sequenced in a study of blood T cells in healthy people across ages. It was with a sample-barcoded 5' primer and a J-beta primer mix that a second PCR of roughly 7 to 12 cycles was run. One entry per CDR3 protein results from TCRdb running MiXCR on the 5' RACE reads. The sample yields 650,000 to 700,000 distinct CDR3 sequences, about a third seen once. Sequencing was carried out using blood. The receptors were sampled from a woman older than 75 in good health.

The table lists this clonotype with a few counts. V is TRBV18 and J is TRBJ1-2, with 9 bases matching TRBD1. The V segment lost 4 bases and the J segment 5 bases; nucleotides outside the gene matches: 8. In germline, CDR1 is KGHSH, CDR2 LQKENI. The CDR3 runs to 15 residues. CDR3 loop: CASSQQTGGPYGYTF. DNA of the CDR3: TGTGCCAGCTCACAGCAGACAGGGGGACCTTATGGCTACACCTTC.

This clonotype was seen repeatedly, ten times or more. The chain uses TRBV6-2 or TRBV6-3 and TRBJ2-7; D is unclear. CDR1 is MNHEY and CDR2 is SVGEGT in the germline V gene. This CDR3 contains 12 residues. Trimming stripped 10 bases from V and 1 base from J, with 11 bases between. The DNA for the CDR3 is TGTGCCACCTCAGACGGTTCCTACGAGCAGTACTTC. It encodes CATSDGSYEQYF.

Points on this clonotype: A much larger clone is a single base away; this may be a read error. The genes are TRBV20-1 and TRBJ1-1; D gene ambiguous. V lost 6 bases, J lost 4 bases, and 15 bases lay in between. The CDR3 is made up of 13 amino acids. Germline-derived CDR1 and CDR2 are DFQATT and SNEGSKA (reference sequence). In DNA form, the CDR3 reads TGCAGTGCGGAATACGCAGCGAGCACTGAAGCTTTCTTT. It specifies CSAEYAASTEAFF.

This clonotype occurred once. The chain carries TRBV19 and TRBJ1-2; TRBD1 aligns across 7 bases. The CDR3 is 11 amino acids. CDR1 and CDR2 from the germline V gene are LNHDA and SQIVND (reference sequence). J gave up 4 bases and V 10 bases, and 3 bases lay outside the gene matches. The CDR3 region is CATGDSYGYTF. Here the CDR3 DNA reads TGTGCCACGGGGGACAGCTATGGCTACACCTTC.

In this sample, this clonotype turned up a few times. This sequence joins TRBV9 and TRBJ1-3, with TRBD1 identical over 10 bases. The length of the CDR3 is 16 residues. V was pared by 3 bases and J by 3 bases, with 6 bases of the junction left unmatched. The germline V gene has CDR1 SGDLS and CDR2 YYNGEE. The CDR3 bases are TGTGCCAGCAGCGCCCAGGGACAGGGGATTGGAAACACCATATATTTT. It specifies CASSAQGQGIGNTIYF.

This clonotype was picked up many times. The chain recombines TRBV6-1 with TRBJ2-7; D unclear. CDR3 length: 11 residues. Trimming pared 5 bases from V and 7 bases from J, leaving 9 bases between. CDR1 and CDR2 from the germline V gene are MNHNS and SASEGT. The DNA of the CDR3 is TGTGCCAGCAGTTCCAAAATAGAGCAGTACTTC. It specifies CASSSKIEQYF.

This clonotype was observed at least ten times. The CDR3 is CASSSGLGFLENIQYF. CDR3 in DNA: TGTGCCAGCAGTTCCGGCCTCGGATTTTTGGAAAACATTCAGTACTTC. The chain uses TRBV6-2 or TRBV6-3 and TRBJ2-4; D is unclear. In germline, CDR1 is MNHEY, CDR2 SVGEGT. CDR3 size: 16 residues. V was pared by 4 bases and J by 5 bases, with 18 bases between.

This clonotype was counted at least ten times. This sequence joins TRBV3-1 and TRBJ2-3, with 12 bases identical to TRBD2. Looked up from germline, CDR1 is LGHDT and CDR2 is YNNKEL (reference sequence). V was pared by 2 bases and J by 6 bases, with 6 bases of the junction left unmatched. The length of the CDR3 is 16 residues. CDR3 loop: CASSQPGLAGMDTQYF. The DNA for the CDR3 is TGTGCCAGCAGCCAACCGGGACTAGCGGGTATGGATACGCAGTATTTT.

On this clonotype: A much bigger clone sits one base away, suggesting this may be a read error. This rearrangement joins TRBV3-1 to TRBJ2-5; TRBD1 matches at 10 bases. The CDR3 length is 15 residues. Germline loops: CDR1 LGHDT, CDR2 YNNKEL (reference sequence). The CDR3 DNA reads as TGTGCCGGCAGCCATGGGACAGGGGCTCAAGAGACCCAGTACTTC. Its translation: CAGSHGTGAQETQYF.

This clonotype has a count of ten or more. The chain links TRBV12-3 or TRBV12-4 to TRBJ2-7; TRBD1 might be the D (6 bases). The length of the CDR3 is 13 residues. Trimming shortened V by 5 bases and J by 7 bases, and 15 bases separated the two germline ends. The CDR3: CASSPRGHAEQYF. The CDR3 DNA sequence: TGTGCCAGCAGTCCCCGGGGACACGCTGAGCAGTACTTC.

This clonotype was counted ten times or more. The V call is TRBV7-3, the J call TRBJ2-1, with D tentatively TRBD1 (6 bases). Germline V gives CDR1 SGHTA, CDR2 FQGTGA. The CDR3 is 17 amino acids. V lost 2 bases to trimming and J lost 0 bases, with 14 bases between them. Here the CDR3 reads CASSLEPTGSSYNEQFF. The DNA for the CDR3 is TGTGCCAGCAGCTTAGAACCGACAGGCAGCTCCTACAATGAGCAGTTCTTC.

With regard to this clonotype: This may be a read error, as it is one base from a much larger clone. The chain joins TRBV20-1 to TRBJ2-5; 11 bases align to TRBD2. Germline CDR1 DFQATT, CDR2 SNEGSKA (reference sequence). The CDR3 loop spans 15 amino acids. V was clipped by 6 bases and J by 11 bases; unmatched bases: 17. CDR3 coding DNA: TGCAGTGCCCGACCCGGGACTAGCGGCTACAATGAGCAGTACTTC. Residues: CSARPGTSGYNEQYF.

The chain has TRBV4-2 and TRBJ2-6, with unresolved D. The CDR3 has 18 amino acids. Germline V gene sequence: CDR1 LGHNA, CDR2 YNFKEQ. V was shortened by 0 bases and J by 0 bases, with 12 bases between the two germline ends. The CDR3 DNA sequence: TGTGCCAGCAGCCAAGATAATACGGGCCACTCTGGGGCCAACGTCCTGACTTTC. Its translation: CASSQDNTGHSGANVLTF.

V gene TRBV5-1 combines with J gene TRBJ1-5, with D perhaps TRBD1 (5 bases). From germline, CDR1 is SGHRS and CDR2 YFSETQ. The CDR3 sequence is 14 residues long. V was clipped by 4 bases and J by 7 bases, with 15 bases between them. In DNA form, the CDR3 reads TGCGCCAGCAGCCTGGGGGGGGACGTGCAGCCCCAGCATTTT. It specifies CASSLGGDVQPQHF. The full variable domain, in which reference TRBV5-1 and TRBJ1-5 provide the parts outside the CDR3, is KAGVTQTPRYLIKTRGQQVTLSCSPISGHRSVSWYQQTPGQGLQFLFEYFSETQRNKGNFPGRFSGRQFSNSRSEMNVSTLELGDSALYLCASSLGGDVQPQHFGDGTRLSIL.

The chain is built from TRBV9 and TRBJ2-7; 8 bases are shared with TRBD1. Germline V CDR1 and CDR2: SGDLS, YYNGEE. Germline trimming cut 4 bases from V and 7 bases from J; bases unmatched to any gene: 19. This CDR3 contains 17 residues. CDR3 amino acids: CASSTRQGKFTYSEQYF. The CDR3 DNA reads TGTGCCAGCAGCACCAGACAGGGGAAGTTCACCTACAGTGAGCAGTACTTC. Supplemented by reference TRBV9 and TRBJ2-7, the full variable domain reads DSGVTQTPKHLITATGQRVTLRCSPRSGDLSVYWYQQSLDQGLQFLIQYYNGEERAKGNILERFSAQQFPDLHSELNLSSLELGDSALYFCASSTRQGKFTYSEQYFGPGTRLTVT.

A word on this clonotype: A much larger clone sits a single nucleotide away, making a read error possible. CDR3 protein: CASRLGGALETQYF. CDR3 DNA: TGTGCCAGCAGGCTGGGAGGGGCGCTGGAGACCCAGTACTTC. The chain links TRBV28 to TRBJ2-5, with TRBD2 matching over 7 bases. CDR1 and CDR2 (germline): MDHEN, SYDVKM. The junction had 9 bases not matched to a gene; V was cut back by 6 bases and J by 5 bases. The length of the CDR3 is 14 residues.

The CDR3 DNA is TGTGCCAGCAGCCCCTTAGCGGGGGTTACCTCTGGGGCCAACGTCCTGACTTTC. This encodes CASSPLAGVTSGANVLTF. The genes are TRBV7-9 and TRBJ2-6; TRBD2 agrees at 9 bases. V was clipped by 5 bases and J by 0 bases; unmatched bases: 8. Germline V gene sequence: CDR1 SEHNR, CDR2 FQNEAQ (reference sequence). This CDR3 has 18 amino acids.

On this clonotype: Given a much more abundant clone one base away, this may be a read error. V and J are TRBV24-1 and TRBJ2-1; TRBD2 agrees at 7 bases. CDR1 KGHDR and CDR2 SFDVKD come from the germline V gene. The CDR3 consists of 14 residues. The CDR3 DNA reads as TGTGCCGCCAGTCGCGGGGGATCCTACAATGAGCAGTTCTTC. Its translation is CAASRGGSYNEQFF.

The chain carries TRBV11-3 and TRBJ2-7; a weak D match, TRBD1 (6 bases). V was pared by 5 bases and J by 6 bases, with 14 bases between. The CDR3 totals 13 residues. Per germline, CDR1 SGHNT and CDR2 YENEEA. The CDR3, as DNA: TGTGCCAGCAGCGGACAACAGGGTGGCGAGCAGTACTTC. Translating it yields CASSGQQGGEQYF.

In regard to this clonotype: This may come from a read error, since a much larger clone is one base off. This sequence joins TRBV7-2 and TRBJ2-7; weak D call: TRBD1 (6 bases). Trimming took 5 bases from V and 10 from J, leaving 21 bases between them. This CDR3 comprises 14 residues. From germline, CDR1 is SGHTA and CDR2 FQGNSA. CDR3 in amino acids: CASSPQTGQEAQYF. CDR3 DNA: TGTGCCAGCAGCCCCCAGACAGGTCAAGAGGCCCAGTACTTC.

The V call is TRBV20-1, the J call TRBJ2-7; no clear D gene. Germline assignment: CDR1 DFQATT and CDR2 SNEGSKA (reference sequence). V lost 6 bases and J lost 0, with 15 bases in between. This CDR3 has 14 residues. CDR3 amino acids: CSAGNYPSSYEQYF. CDR3 nucleotides: TGCAGTGCGGGCAACTACCCGAGCTCCTACGAGCAGTACTTC.